The following is a TCR beta chain sequence with its context. Its antigen remains unidentified. No qualities accompany the bases; no much larger clone lies one base away. This sample stems from a study of T cells after yellow fever vaccination (dated by TCRdb to about 2019). Context from the whole study: The SMART-Seq v4 Ultra Low Input RNA kit was used to prepare libraries from fractions with low cell numbers. Blood was drawn at multiple timepoints before and after primary and secondary immunization, with bulk PBMC replicates and cell subsets isolated. To follow T-cell clones before and after primary and booster YFV17D yellow fever vaccination, bulk TCR alpha and beta repertoires were sequenced over time. Two healthy male donors made up the cohort, one aged 18 to 29 years and the other aged 30 to 40 years.

Reading the germline V gene (reference sequence) gives CDR1 LNHDA and CDR2 SQIVND. The trim is 7 bases for V and 5 bases for J, with a gap of 17 bases between the germline ends. The CDR3, from cysteine to phenylalanine, totals 14 residues. Kept here is only the CDR3 DNA, which spans 42 bases and is read in frame from base 1. TCR cDNA was synthesized by 5'RACE template switching, through which a universal primer site and unique molecular identifiers were introduced. Priming for cDNA synthesis came from both the TCR alpha and TCR beta constant segments. Two PCR steps were used to amplify libraries, with sample barcodes and sequencing adapters being added in the second step. Libraries were sequenced on Illumina HiSeq 2500 (2x100 bp) or NovaSeq (2x150 bp). The paper's processing steps were these. MIGEC was used to demultiplex reads and collapse the reads into UMI consensus sequences, and MiXCR was used for V(D)J alignment. Using edgeR on replicate PBMC samples, clonotypes were called vaccine-responding if FDR was below 0.01 and the log2 fold change was above 5 up to day 15. Each bulk clonotype was labeled CD4 or CD8 based on which sequenced repertoire, CD4 or CD8, contained the clonotype at higher abundance. In-frame beta chains were kept once TCRdb had trimmed the public reads at Q25 with fastp and called clones with MiXCR. All rows with the same CDR3 protein become a single entry with the most common DNA and genes. TCRdb assigned the V and J calls; the authors' analysis was not used. The sample includes approximately 300,000 distinct CDR3 sequences, with about 6.6% observed a single time. The top ten clones comprise roughly a sixth of the sample.

Overall study outcomes, separate from this receptor: A small fraction of clonotypes appeared in both the CD4 and CD8 compartments, likely as a result of convergent recombination. Computational filtering was needed because FACS-sorted repertoires could contain abundant contaminating clonotypes from the bulk population. The study included only a couple of donors, which limits how far the findings can be generalized. Compared with the primary T-cell response, the secondary T-cell response was weaker but faster, peaking on day 5 rather than day 15. After the booster, most clones that had expanded after primary vaccination were detected again (around 97% of CD4 and roughly 86% of CD8), suggesting broad maintenance of memory.

Interpreted using the paper, the treatment or condition label stands for: live attenuated yellow fever vaccine strain. Two biological replicates of bulk PBMCs were collected at each blood-draw timepoint. PBMCs were isolated from peripheral blood using a standard Ficoll-Paque protocol. TriZol was used to extract RNA from bulk PBMCs, from CD4 and CD8 fractions, and from dextramer-positive and dextramer-negative fractions. The sequence derives from a man aged 18 to 29 who received the YFV17D yellow fever vaccine. Sequenced here: PBMCs, sampled about 49 days after the first yellow fever vaccination. The rearranged segments are TRBV19 and TRBJ1-1; TRBD1 is perhaps the D gene, given 5 matching bases. The DNA sequence reads TGTGCCAGTAACAACAGGCCGGAGAAGACTGAAGCTTTCTTT. Translation gives CASNNRPEKTEAFF.